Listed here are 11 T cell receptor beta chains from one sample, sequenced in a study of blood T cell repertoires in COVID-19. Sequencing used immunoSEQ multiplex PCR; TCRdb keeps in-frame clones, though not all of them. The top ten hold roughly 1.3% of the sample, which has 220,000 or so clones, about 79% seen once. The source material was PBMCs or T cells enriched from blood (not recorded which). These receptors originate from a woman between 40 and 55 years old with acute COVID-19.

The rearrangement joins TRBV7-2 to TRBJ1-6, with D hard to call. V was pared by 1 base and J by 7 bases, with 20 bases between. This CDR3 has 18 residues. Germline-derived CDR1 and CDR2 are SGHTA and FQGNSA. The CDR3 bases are TGTGCCAGCAGCTTAGGAAGTTTGATAAGTGGGCGAAATTCACCCCTCCACTTT. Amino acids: CASSLGSLISGRNSPLHF.

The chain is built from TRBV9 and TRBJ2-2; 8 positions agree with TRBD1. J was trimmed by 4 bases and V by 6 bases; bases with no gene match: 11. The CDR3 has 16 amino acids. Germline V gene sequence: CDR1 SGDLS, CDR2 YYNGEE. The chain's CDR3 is CASTPGQAGVTGELFF. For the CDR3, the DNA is TGTGCCAGCACACCGGGACAGGCAGGAGTCACCGGGGAGCTGTTTTTT.

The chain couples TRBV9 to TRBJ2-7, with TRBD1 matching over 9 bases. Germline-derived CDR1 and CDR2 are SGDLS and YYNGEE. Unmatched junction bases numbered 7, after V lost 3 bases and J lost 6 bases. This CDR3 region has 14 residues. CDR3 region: CASSGRDRDTEQYF. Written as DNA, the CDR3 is TGTGCCAGCAGCGGCCGGGACAGGGATACCGAGCAGTACTTC.

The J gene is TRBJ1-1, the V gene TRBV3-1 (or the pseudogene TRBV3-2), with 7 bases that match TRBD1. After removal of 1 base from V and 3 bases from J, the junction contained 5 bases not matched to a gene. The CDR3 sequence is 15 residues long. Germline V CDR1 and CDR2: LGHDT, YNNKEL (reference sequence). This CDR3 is CASSQATGRYTEAFF. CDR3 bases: TGTGCCAGCAGCCAAGCGACAGGGAGGTACACTGAAGCTTTCTTT.

The CDR3 bases are TGTGCCAGCAGCCCCGATGGACAGATGAACACTGAAGCTTTCTTT. Translated: CASSPDGQMNTEAFF. The chain couples TRBV7-2 to TRBJ1-1; perhaps TRBD1 as D (6 bases). V was pared by 5 bases and J by 0 bases, with 13 bases between. The CDR3 is 15 amino acids. CDR1 SGHTA and CDR2 FQGNSA come from the germline V gene.

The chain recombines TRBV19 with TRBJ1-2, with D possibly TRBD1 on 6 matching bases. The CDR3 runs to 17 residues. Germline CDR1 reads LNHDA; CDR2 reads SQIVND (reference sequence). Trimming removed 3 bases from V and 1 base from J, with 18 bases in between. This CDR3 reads CASSISLGTSYNYGYTF. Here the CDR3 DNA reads TGTGCCAGTAGTATCTCGCTGGGGACATCTTATAACTATGGCTACACCTTC.

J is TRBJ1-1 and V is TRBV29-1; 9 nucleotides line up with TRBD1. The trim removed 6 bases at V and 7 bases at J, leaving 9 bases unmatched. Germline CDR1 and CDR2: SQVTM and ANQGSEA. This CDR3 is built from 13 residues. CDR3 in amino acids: CSVNPGQGVEAFF. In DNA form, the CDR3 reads TGCAGCGTAAACCCGGGACAGGGAGTTGAAGCTTTCTTT. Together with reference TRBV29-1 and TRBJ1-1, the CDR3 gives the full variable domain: SAVISQKPSRDICQRGTSLTIQCQVDSQVTMMFWYRQQPGQSLTLIATANQGSEATYESGFVIDKFPISRPNLTFSTLTVSNMSPEDSSIYLCSVNPGQGVEAFFGQGTRLTVV.

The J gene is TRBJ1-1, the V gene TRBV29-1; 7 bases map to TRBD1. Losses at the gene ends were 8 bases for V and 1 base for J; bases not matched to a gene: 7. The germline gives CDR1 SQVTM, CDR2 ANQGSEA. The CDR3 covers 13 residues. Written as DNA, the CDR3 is TGCAGCTTAAGGACAGGTCCGAACACTGAAGCTTTCTTT. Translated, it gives CSLRTGPNTEAFF. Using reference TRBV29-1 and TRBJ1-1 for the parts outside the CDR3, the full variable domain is SAVISQKPSRDICQRGTSLTIQCQVDSQVTMMFWYRQQPGQSLTLIATANQGSEATYESGFVIDKFPISRPNLTFSTLTVSNMSPEDSSIYLCSLRTGPNTEAFFGQGTRLTVV.

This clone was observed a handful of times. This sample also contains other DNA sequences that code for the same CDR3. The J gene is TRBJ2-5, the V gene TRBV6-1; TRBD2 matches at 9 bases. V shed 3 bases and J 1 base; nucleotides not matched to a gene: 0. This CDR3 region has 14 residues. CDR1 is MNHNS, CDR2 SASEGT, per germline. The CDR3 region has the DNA TGTGCCAGCAGTGAGACTAGCGGCCAAGAGACCCAGTACTTC. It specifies CASSETSGQETQYF.

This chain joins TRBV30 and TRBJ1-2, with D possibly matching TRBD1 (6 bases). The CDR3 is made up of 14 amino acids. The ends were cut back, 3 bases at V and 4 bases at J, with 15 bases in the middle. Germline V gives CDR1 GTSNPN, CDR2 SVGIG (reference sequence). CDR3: CAWRPGGRGYGYTF. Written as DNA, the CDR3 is TGTGCCTGGAGACCTGGGGGCAGGGGCTATGGCTACACCTTC.

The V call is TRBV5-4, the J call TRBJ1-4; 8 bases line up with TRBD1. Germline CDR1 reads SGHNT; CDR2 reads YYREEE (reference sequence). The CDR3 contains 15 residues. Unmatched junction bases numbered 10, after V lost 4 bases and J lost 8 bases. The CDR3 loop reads CASSRAGGALEKLFF. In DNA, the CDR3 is TGTGCCAGCAGCCGCGCAGGGGGCGCATTAGAAAAACTGTTTTTT.